The rows below give T cell receptor beta chains drawn from one sample of a study of blood T cell repertoires in COVID-19. Clones were sequenced by immunoSEQ multiplex PCR, and TCRdb holds only the in-frame ones, with some missing. This table has roughly 150,000 clones, around 90% appearing once. Input material: PBMCs or T cells enriched from blood (not recorded which). These receptors all stem from a woman aged 40 to 50 who had been exposed to COVID-19. The CDR3 runs from the conserved cysteine through the conserved F or W. A D gene is named only where the DNA matches it firmly. The size field is filled for only some rows; it gives once, few, many or a size class.

>TRBJ1-6|TRBV5-1|once|TRBD1
CASSEGQRTYNSPLHF
TGCGCCAGCAGCGAGGGACAGAGGACCTATAATTCACCCCTCCACTTT
>TRBJ2-2|TRBV7-2|few|TRBD1
CASSSQGANTGELFF
TGTGCCAGCAGCTCACAGGGGGCGAACACCGGGGAGCTGTTTTTT
>TRBJ2-7|TRBV6-5|-|TRBD1
CASKIRDRPYEQYF
TGTGCCAGCAAAATCCGGGACAGGCCCTACGAGCAGTACTTC
>TRBJ2-1|TRBV28|-|TRBD2
CASRGSSGSGYEQFF
TGTGCCAGCAGGGGGTCTAGCGGGTCTGGCTATGAGCAGTTCTTC
>TRBJ2-5|TRBV14|-|TRBD1
CASSQTGGETQYF
TGTGCCAGCAGTCAAACAGGGGGAGAGACCCAGTACTTC
>TRBJ1-2|TRBV7-9|-|TRBD1
CASSLDRGQGGYTF
TGTGCCAGCAGCCTGGACAGGGGGCAAGGTGGCTACACCTTC
>TRBJ1-5|TRBV27|-|-
CASSLSRGGSNQPQHF
TGTGCCAGCAGTTTATCGCGCGGGGGAAGCAATCAGCCCCAGCATTTT
>TRBJ2-2|TRBV7-9|-|-
CASSRTSPSNTGELFF
TGTGCCAGCAGCCGAACTAGCCCATCGAACACCGGGGAGCTGTTTTTT
>TRBJ1-5|TRBV19|few|-
CASSISGNQPQHF
TGTGCCAGTAGTATATCAGGGAATCAGCCCCAGCATTTT
>TRBJ1-2|TRBV24-1|-|-
CATSDFGQGGGYTF
TGTGCCACCAGTGATTTTGGGCAGGGTGGTGGCTACACCTTC
>TRBJ2-7|TRBV2|-|-
CASTSGYEQYF
TGTGCCAGCACCTCGGGGTACGAGCAGTACTTC
>TRBJ2-6|TRBV5-6|once|TRBD1
CASRETGAGANVLTF
TGTGCCAGCAGAGAAACAGGGGCTGGGGCCAACGTCCTGACTTTC
>TRBJ1-2|TRBV19|-|TRBD1
CASTQRGQPFIGYTF
TGTGCCAGTACCCAAAGGGGGCAACCCTTCATCGGCTACACCTTC
>TRBJ1-1|TRBV7-9|-|TRBD1
CASTSQGVSEAFF
TGTGCCAGCACCAGTCAGGGGGTTTCTGAAGCTTTCTTT
>TRBJ1-5|TRBV9|-|-
CASSVDSSAGQPQHF
TGTGCCAGCAGCGTAGACAGTTCGGCAGGTCAGCCCCAGCATTTT
>TRBJ2-1|TRBV2|-|TRBD2
CASSILTSGNEQFF
TGTGCCAGCAGCATACTAACTAGCGGCAATGAGCAGTTCTTC
>TRBJ1-4|TRBV5-6|-|-
CASSLARGGEKLFF
TGTGCCAGCAGCTTGGCCAGGGGAGGGGAAAAACTGTTTTTT
>TRBJ2-7|TRBV5-1|-|-
CASSPRQQMSYEQYF
TGCGCCAGCAGCCCTAGACAGCAGATGTCCTACGAGCAGTACTTC
>TRBJ2-2|TRBV19|-|TRBD1
CASSIVGQGTGELFF
TGTGCCAGTAGTATAGTGGGACAGGGGACCGGGGAGCTGTTTTTT
>TRBJ1-1|TRBV11-1|-|TRBD1
CASSSGQVNTEAFF
TGTGCCAGCAGCTCGGGACAGGTGAACACTGAAGCTTTCTTT
>TRBJ2-5|TRBV5-1|few|TRBD2
CASSNAGGSETQYF
TGCGCCAGCAGCAATGCCGGCGGGAGCGAGACCCAGTACTTC
>TRBJ2-1|TRBV7-9|-|TRBD1
CASSLGQRRNEQFF
TGTGCCAGCAGCTTGGGACAGAGAAGGAATGAGCAGTTCTTC
>TRBJ2-1|TRBV28|-|TRBD2
CASSFGGGLAGGPSEQFF
TGTGCCAGCAGTTTCGGGGGAGGACTAGCGGGAGGGCCAAGTGAGCAGTTCTTC
>TRBJ1-5|TRBV2|-|-
CASKVRETNQPQHF
TGTGCCAGCAAGGTCAGGGAAACAAATCAGCCCCAGCATTTT
>TRBJ1-5|TRBV5-1|-|-
CASSLASLGEGDQPQHF
TGCGCCAGCAGCTTGGCCAGTCTCGGGGAGGGGGATCAGCCCCAGCATTTT
>TRBJ1-2|TRBV9|-|TRBD1
CASSSAGTGSYGYTF
TGTGCCAGCAGCTCCGCCGGGACAGGGAGCTATGGCTACACCTTC
>TRBJ1-5|TRBV14|-|-
CASSQGPNQPQHF
TGTGCCAGCAGCCAAGGGCCGAATCAGCCCCAGCATTTT
>TRBJ1-1|TRBV10-3|-|-
CAISATVLGGTEAFF
TGTGCCATCAGTGCGACGGTCCTCGGGGGGACTGAAGCTTTCTTT